A selection of T cell receptor beta chains follows, all from one sample in a study of OX40 agonist ivuxolimab in advanced cancers. Here immunoSEQ multiplex PCR was the method, and the copy in TCRdb shows in-frame clones only, minus some. The data hold 12,000 or so clones, with 67% observed a single time. Sequenced here: CD4+ or CD8+ T cells sorted from blood, sampled in a trial of the OX40 agonist ivuxolimab. The receptor source for this set is an adult with an advanced solid tumor such as melanoma, head and neck, liver or kidney cancer. Each CDR3 is given with its conserved first and last residue. A D gene is named only where the DNA matches it firmly. Rows give clone size only sometimes, using once, few, many, or a class for an expanded clone.

few,TRBV6-6,TRBJ2-5,15,.,CASSYNGAEQETQYF,TGTGCCAGCAGTTACAATGGAGCGGAGCAAGAGACCCAGTACTTC
.,TRBV5-6,TRBJ2-3,16,.,CASSSFRGDSTDTQYF,TGTGCCAGCAGCTCTTTTCGAGGGGACTCCACAGATACGCAGTATTTT
.,TRBV7-8,TRBJ1-2,13,TRBD1,CASSRDRDDGYTF,TGTGCCAGCAGCCGGGACAGGGACGATGGCTACACCTTC
many,TRBV28,TRBJ1-5,15,.,CASSEGERENQPQHF,TGTGCCAGCAGTGAGGGGGAGCGGGAAAATCAGCCCCAGCATTTT
.,TRBV5-1,TRBJ2-5,14,TRBD1,CASSLEGAQETQYF,TGCGCCAGCAGCTTGGAGGGGGCCCAAGAGACCCAGTACTTC
once,TRBV7-8,TRBJ2-7,15,TRBD1,CASSSGQGRAYEQYF,TGTGCCAGCAGCTCGGGACAGGGAAGGGCCTACGAGCAGTACTTC
few,TRBV7-9,TRBJ1-1,12,.,CASSLGYTEAFF,TGTGCCAGCAGCTTAGGGTACACTGAAGCTTTCTTT
.,TRBV19,TRBJ1-5,13,.,CASTEVSNQPQHF,TGTGCCAGCACGGAAGTTAGCAATCAGCCCCAGCATTTT
.,TRBV7-9,TRBJ2-2,16,.,CASTPLGTLNTGELFF,TGTGCCAGCACTCCTCTTGGGACTCTGAACACCGGGGAGCTGTTTTTT
.,TRBV6-5,TRBJ2-2,15,.,CASSYSRRGTGELFF,TGTGCCAGCAGTTACTCGAGAAGGGGCACCGGGGAGCTGTTTTTT
.,TRBV6-5,TRBJ2-2,15,.,CASSYTPGQPGELFF,TGTGCCAGCAGTTACACTCCCGGACAGCCGGGGGAGCTGTTTTTT
.,TRBV5-4,TRBJ2-7,14,TRBD1,CASTSTGGRYEQYF,TGTGCCAGCACCTCGACAGGGGGCCGGTACGAGCAGTACTTC
.,TRBV4-2,TRBJ2-3,15,.,CASSYEGEGTDTQYF,TGTGCCAGCAGCTACGAGGGAGAGGGCACAGATACGCAGTATTTT
many,TRBV7-2,TRBJ2-7,13,.,CASSLGDSYEQYF,TGTGCCAGCAGCTTGGGAGATTCCTACGAGCAGTACTTC
.,TRBV6-6,TRBJ2-2,11,.,CASTNTGELFF,TGTGCCAGCACAAACACCGGGGAGCTGTTTTTT
.,TRBV5-1,TRBJ1-1,13,.,CASEVGGGTEAFF,TGCGCCAGCGAGGTTGGAGGGGGCACTGAAGCTTTCTTT
.,TRBV28,TRBJ1-5,14,.,CASSPRQGHQPQHF,TGTGCCAGCAGTCCCCGGCAGGGCCATCAGCCCCAGCATTTT
.,TRBV5-6,TRBJ2-2,16,.,CASSQMTVYGTGELFF,TGTGCCAGCAGCCAAATGACAGTATACGGGACCGGGGAGCTGTTTTTT
.,TRBV4-1,TRBJ2-3,16,.,CASSQSVQRVGDTQYF,TGCGCCAGCAGCCAATCGGTCCAGCGGGTGGGAGATACGCAGTATTTT
medium-sized,TRBV19,TRBJ1-2,16,.,CASCPLRPSSDYGYTF,TGTGCCAGTTGCCCCCTCCGGCCCTCTTCTGACTATGGCTACACCTTC
.,TRBV5-4,TRBJ1-2,12,.,CASSPSNYGYTF,TGTGCCAGCAGCCCCTCTAACTATGGCTACACCTTC
.,TRBV4-1,TRBJ2-5,16,.,CASSQEGGGARETQYF,TGCGCCAGCAGCCAAGAGGGCGGTGGGGCCCGAGAGACCCAGTACTTC
.,TRBV2,TRBJ2-3,12,.,CATSDITDTQYF,TGTGCCACCTCAGACATCACAGATACGCAGTATTTT
.,TRBV6-1,TRBJ2-5,14,.,CASSTRGRGETQYF,TGTGCCAGCAGTACCAGGGGGAGGGGAGAGACCCAGTACTTC
.,TRBV19,TRBJ2-2,13,.,CASSITNTGELFF,TGTGCCAGTAGTATTACAAACACCGGGGAGCTGTTTTTT
.,TRBV7-6,TRBJ1-2,12,.,CASSLGGNGYTF,TGTGCCAGCAGCTTAGGTGGGAATGGCTACACCTTC
.,TRBV19,TRBJ2-7,12,.,CASRDGSYEQYF,TGTGCCAGTAGGGACGGCTCCTACGAGCAGTACTTC
.,TRBV29-1,TRBJ2-3,16,TRBD2,CSVDETSGRPGDTQYF,TGCAGCGTTGACGAGACTAGCGGGAGGCCAGGGGATACGCAGTATTTT